The rows below give T cell receptor beta chains drawn from one sample of a study of post-analysis software for immune sequencing data. TCRdb redid the calling of the PCR reads with MiXCR, one entry per CDR3 protein. This table holds almost 700,000 distinct CDR3 sequences, more than 50% found once. The specimen was blood. These TCRs come from a girl aged 2-10 years with multiple sclerosis. Each CDR3 is given with its conserved first and last residue. The D gene is left open where the match is weak. Clone sizes are given selectively: once, few, many, or a class where the clone is expanded.

d_gene	v_gene	abundance	j_gene	CDR3nt	CDR3aa
.	TRBV12-3/TRBV12-4	.	TRBJ1-6	TGTGCCAGCAGTTCCGGAGCAGGGGCTTATAATTCACCCCTCCACTTT	CASSSGAGAYNSPLHF
.	TRBV20-1	few	TRBJ2-5	TGCAGTGCTAGACAACCTGGGGAGCAAGAGACCCAGTACTTC	CSARQPGEQETQYF
TRBD1	TRBV7-8	.	TRBJ1-2	TGTGCCAGCAGCTTACAGGTGGCGGACAGGCCTAACTATGGCTACACCTTC	CASSLQVADRPNYGYTF
TRBD1	TRBV12-3/TRBV12-4	few	TRBJ1-1	TGTGCCAGCAGTGGGAAAGGGGGCGCAACTGAAGCTTTCTTT	CASSGKGGATEAFF
TRBD2	TRBV6-6	few	TRBJ2-1	TGTGCCAGCAGTTACGTGGCTAGCGGGGGCGATGAGCAGTTCTTC	CASSYVASGGDEQFF
.	TRBV6-2/TRBV6-3	few	TRBJ2-3	TGTGCCAGTACCGGGGACTTTTTCTTCACAGATACGCAGTATTTT	CASTGDFFFTDTQYF
.	TRBV20-1	.	TRBJ2-1	TGCAGTGCTATGGACAATGAGCAGTTCTTC	CSAMDNEQFF
TRBD2	TRBV12-3/TRBV12-4	few	TRBJ2-1	TGTGCCAGCAGCGTCGCGGGGGGGCCCCTCAATGAGCAGTTCTTC	CASSVAGGPLNEQFF
.	TRBV7-2	.	TRBJ2-5	TGTGCCAGCAGCTTAGAGGTGGGAGGAAGAGAGACCCAGTACTTC	CASSLEVGGRETQYF
TRBD1	TRBV11-2	.	TRBJ1-2	TGTGCCAGCAGCTTTACAAGGGACAGAAATCGCTATGGCTACACCTTC	CASSFTRDRNRYGYTF
TRBD2	TRBV20-1	.	TRBJ2-3	TGCAGTGCTAGAGCGTCCAGCGGGGGGGTGATAAACCCTAGCACAGATACGCAGTATTTT	CSARASSGGVINPSTDTQYF
TRBD1	TRBV12-3/TRBV12-4	.	TRBJ1-5	TGTGCCAGCAGTCCGGACAGGATGAGCAATCAGCCCCAGCATTTT	CASSPDRMSNQPQHF
TRBD2	TRBV29-1	few	TRBJ2-1	TGCAGCGTTCGCGGGAGGGTCCACAATGAGCAGTTCTTC	CSVRGRVHNEQFF
.	TRBV13	.	TRBJ2-1	TGTGCCAGCAGGGAGGGGGGGCGCAATGAGCAGTTCTTC	CASREGGRNEQFF
TRBD1	TRBV6-1	.	TRBJ2-1	TGTGCCAGCAGTGAACGGTTCGACAGGGCTGAGCAGTTCTTC	CASSERFDRAEQFF
.	TRBV6-1	.	TRBJ2-1	TGTGCCAGCCCACGGGTAGGAACGACCTACAATGAGCAGTTCTTC	CASPRVGTTYNEQFF
.	TRBV20-1	.	TRBJ1-4	TGCAGTGCTAGAGGCAGGGGAGCTGAAAAACTGTTTTTT	CSARGRGAEKLFF
.	TRBV10-3	.	TRBJ2-5	TGTGCCATGGGGGAAGCGGAAGAGACCCAGTACTTC	CAMGEAEETQYF
TRBD1	TRBV20-1	.	TRBJ2-1	TGCAGTGCTAGAGTCCCACACAGGGGCTACAATGAGCAGTTCTTC	CSARVPHRGYNEQFF
.	TRBV28	.	TRBJ2-3	TGCGCCACGTCCCGCACAGATACGCAGTATTTT	CATSRTDTQYF
.	TRBV2	.	TRBJ2-7	TGTGCCAGCAGTGAAGGGGGCAGGGTTGGAGACTACGAGCAGTACTTC	CASSEGGRVGDYEQYF
TRBD2	TRBV10-3	few	TRBJ2-7	TGTGCCATCAGTGATTGGACCGGGGGGAGCTCCTACGAGCAGTACTTC	CAISDWTGGSSYEQYF
.	TRBV9	.	TRBJ2-2	TGTGCCAGCAGCGACAGAACAGGCGGGGAGCTGTTTTTT	CASSDRTGGELFF
TRBD2	TRBV29-1	few	TRBJ2-5	TGCAGCGTTGATCTAGCGGGGGGGCCCTCAGAGACCCAGTACTTC	CSVDLAGGPSETQYF